This T cell receptor (beta chain) was obtained from a study of T cell responses to AZD1222 COVID-19 vaccine. Study conclusions and caveats: Spike-specific TCR breadth and depth were elevated following two AZD1222 doses. The donor cohort was predominantly white British with a female majority, and clonal diversity may have been underestimated. Repertoire sampling happened only post peak T cell response.

Assay: immunoSEQ multiplex PCR; the TCRdb copy retains only in-frame clones and omits some. In the table there are roughly 130,000 clones, approximately 90% of which are singletons. V lost 5 bases and J lost 2; bases outside the gene matches: 7. Germline V gives CDR1 SGHTA, CDR2 FQGNSA. There are 15 residues in the CDR3. Points on this clone: Its target is not known.

Sequences were derived from peripheral blood, sampled on day 0 of AZD1222 vaccination. This receptor was identified in an adult in good health. The rearrangement uses TRBV7-2 and TRBJ2-7; 9 bases match TRBD2. The CDR3 DNA reads TGTGCCAGCAGCCAGCGAGCGGGAGGTACCTACGAGCAGTACTTC. As protein: CASSQRAGGTYEQYF.